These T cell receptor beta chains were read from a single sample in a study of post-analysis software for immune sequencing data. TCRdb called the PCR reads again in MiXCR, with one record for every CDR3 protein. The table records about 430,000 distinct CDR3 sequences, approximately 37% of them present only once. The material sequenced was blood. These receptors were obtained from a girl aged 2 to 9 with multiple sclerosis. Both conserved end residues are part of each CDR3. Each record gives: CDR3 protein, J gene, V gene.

CASSLAGVAGYEQYF	.	TRBV5-1
CASSPDTASTDTQYF	TRBJ2-3	TRBV18
CASSLGGSGEQFF	TRBJ2-1	TRBV7-9
CASSFSAGTDTQYF	TRBJ2-3	TRBV12-3/TRBV12-4
CASSVTGDNFDEQFF	TRBJ2-1	TRBV9
CASSLGDVETGELFF	TRBJ2-2	TRBV5-1
CASSFHRGTDYEQYF	TRBJ2-7	TRBV27
CASSSDLTALHEQYF	.	TRBV7-9
CASSVGGSIGETQYF	TRBJ2-5	TRBV9
CASSPTGTGPLARQFF	TRBJ2-1	TRBV11-2
CASSLRGEGEQYF	.	TRBV7-2
CSVEKGSRSYNEQFF	TRBJ2-1	TRBV29-1
CASSWEGFYNEQFF	TRBJ2-1	TRBV6-5
CASSLAVVTDGQPQHF	TRBJ1-5	TRBV5-5
CASSLTSGDLAKNIQYF	TRBJ2-4	TRBV18
CATSDAGQGVYEQFF	TRBJ2-1	TRBV24-1
CASSPTSPSSYEQYF	TRBJ2-7	TRBV27
CSVNGGQGGETQYF	TRBJ2-5	TRBV29-1
CASSFGPIRYQETQYF	TRBJ2-5	TRBV7-9
CASSLTGLYEQYF	TRBJ2-7	TRBV7-9
CSARRDNSGANVLTF	TRBJ2-6	TRBV20-1
CSAPRTGGTEAFF	TRBJ1-1	TRBV20-1
CASRDRSAEAFF	TRBJ1-1	TRBV5-1
CASSPIQLLYGYTF	TRBJ1-2	TRBV7-9
CASSRQRYNEQFF	TRBJ2-1	TRBV14
CASSPPGSYYGYTF	TRBJ1-2	TRBV7-2
CASSLWVGGSHEQYF	TRBJ2-7	TRBV28
CASSSRTGGADTQYF	TRBJ2-3	TRBV7-2
CASSEFTGRGVSYEQYF	TRBJ2-7	TRBV6-1
CASSHGVSYEQYF	TRBJ2-7	TRBV5-1
CASKISGETQYF	.	TRBV28
CSAGGQGEFF	TRBJ2-1	TRBV20-1
CASSLRTSGRARSTEQFF	TRBJ2-1	TRBV7-2
CASSLLGTGAGHEQFF	TRBJ2-1	TRBV7-3
CASSYTPGHQETQYF	TRBJ2-5	TRBV6-5
CSVDVAGDYGYTF	TRBJ1-2	TRBV29-1
CASSYRDIQETQYF	TRBJ2-5	TRBV13
CASSDKTSTDTQYF	TRBJ2-3	TRBV9
CASELQASSYEQYF	TRBJ2-7	TRBV2
CSVAPGTGEIQYF	TRBJ2-5	TRBV29-1
CASSILGRTDTQYF	TRBJ2-3	TRBV5-1
CASSAGFDEYTEAFF	TRBJ1-1	TRBV9
CASSFYDLNTEAFF	TRBJ1-1	TRBV28
CASSLGGREKYNEQFF	TRBJ2-1	TRBV5-5
CASSLLLDEQYF	TRBJ2-7	TRBV28
CASSHARDLQETQYF	TRBJ2-5	TRBV28
CASSQDLHGTLSNEKLFF	TRBJ1-4	TRBV4-3
CASSGDRVVHEQYF	TRBJ2-7	TRBV5-1
CSAMGGGALETQYF	TRBJ2-5	TRBV20-1
CASSKPTGGYNEQFF	TRBJ2-1	TRBV4-1
CASSLEPNEETQFF	TRBJ2-1	TRBV12-3/TRBV12-4
CSAPEGLTQETQYF	.	TRBV20-1
CASSGSRLGFSYEQYF	TRBJ2-7	TRBV25-1
CASSLGAGGPLYEQYF	TRBJ2-7	TRBV7-2
CASSPSAGNNEQFF	TRBJ2-1	TRBV5-1